The table lists the clone carrying this TCR beta chain with a count of one. The antigen is undetermined. This sample was taken from a study of cytomegalovirus exposure and HLA in healthy donors. The study's findings and limits: Data from an earlier analysis indicated that most TCR beta V segments were productive either about 87% or about 30% of the time. Only CMV serostatus was available as immune exposure information.

60 Vbeta and 13 Jbeta primers were used in PCR. Sequencing used immunoSEQ multiplex PCR; TCRdb keeps in-frame clones, though not all of them. The data contain about 190,000 clones, roughly 84% of them seen just once; the ten biggest clones take up around 0.27%. Trimming took 1 base from V and 1 from J; bases not matched to a gene: 1. The CDR3 totals 16 residues. Per the germline V gene, CDR1 is MDHEN and CDR2 is SYDVKM. Sequencing was done on a sample of PBMCs. The gene calls are TRBV28 and TRBJ2-1; 10 nucleotides agree with TRBD2. This TCR came from a boy aged 10-17 years in good health and CMV-seronegative. CDR3 loop: CASSLLAGGSYNEQFF. CDR3 bases: TGTGCCAGCAGTTTATTAGCGGGAGGTTCCTACAATGAGCAGTTCTTC.